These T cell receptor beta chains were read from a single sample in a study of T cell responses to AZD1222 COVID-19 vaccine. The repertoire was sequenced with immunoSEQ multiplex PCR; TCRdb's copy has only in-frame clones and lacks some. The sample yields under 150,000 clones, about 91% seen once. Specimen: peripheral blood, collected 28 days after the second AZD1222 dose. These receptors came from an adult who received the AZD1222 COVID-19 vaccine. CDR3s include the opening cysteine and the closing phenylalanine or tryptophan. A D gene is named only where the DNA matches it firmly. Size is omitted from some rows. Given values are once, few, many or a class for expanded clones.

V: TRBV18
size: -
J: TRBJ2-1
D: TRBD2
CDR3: CASSPVQRGGYEQFF
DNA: TGTGCCAGCTCACCCGTTCAGCGGGGGGGGTATGAGCAGTTCTTC

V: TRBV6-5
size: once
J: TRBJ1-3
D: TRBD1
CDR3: CASSYSGTGAGNTIYF
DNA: TGTGCCAGCAGTTACTCGGGGACAGGGGCAGGAAACACCATATATTTT

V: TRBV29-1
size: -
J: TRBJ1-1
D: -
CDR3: CSVEVVNTEAFF
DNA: TGCAGCGTTGAAGTGGTGAACACTGAAGCTTTCTTT

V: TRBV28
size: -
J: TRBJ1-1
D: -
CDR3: CASSPSAGIRAFF
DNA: TGTGCCAGCAGCCCTTCGGCAGGGATTCGAGCTTTCTTT

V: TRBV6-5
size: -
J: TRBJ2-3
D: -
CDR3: CASSSASGTDTQYF
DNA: TGTGCCAGCAGCTCGGCCTCAGGCACAGATACGCAGTATTTT

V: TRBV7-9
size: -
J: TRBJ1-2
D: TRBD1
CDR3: CASSLTIYGQGAEATF
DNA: TGTGCCAGCAGCTTAACCATTTACGGACAGGGGGCCGAAGCCACCTTC

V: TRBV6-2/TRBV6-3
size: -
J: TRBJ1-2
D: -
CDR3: CASSTPRQYNYGYTF
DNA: TGTGCCAGCAGTACCCCTCGGCAGTACAACTATGGCTACACCTTC

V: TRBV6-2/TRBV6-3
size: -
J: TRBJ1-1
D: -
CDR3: CASSHPTEPLAEAFF
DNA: TGTGCCAGCAGCCACCCGACCGAACCTCTGGCTGAAGCTTTCTTT

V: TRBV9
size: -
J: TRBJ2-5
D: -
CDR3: CASSAGTPGETQYF
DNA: TGTGCCAGCAGCGCCGGGACTCCCGGTGAGACCCAGTACTTC

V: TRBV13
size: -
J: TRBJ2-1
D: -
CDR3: CASSLTSSPRGTYNEQFF
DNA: TGTGCCAGCAGCTTAACCAGCTCGCCCCGGGGGACCTACAATGAGCAGTTCTTC

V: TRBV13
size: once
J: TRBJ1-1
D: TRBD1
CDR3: CASSFGTGEKNTEAFF
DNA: TGTGCCAGCAGCTTCGGGACAGGGGAGAAGAACACTGAAGCTTTCTTT

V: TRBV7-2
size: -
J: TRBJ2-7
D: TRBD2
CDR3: CASSLTAGGSYEQYF
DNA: TGTGCCAGCAGCTTAACGGCGGGGGGCTCCTACGAGCAGTACTTC

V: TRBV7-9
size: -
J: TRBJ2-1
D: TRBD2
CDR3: CASSPTGTRYNEQFF
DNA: TGTGCCAGCAGCCCCACGGGGACTAGATATAATGAGCAGTTCTTC

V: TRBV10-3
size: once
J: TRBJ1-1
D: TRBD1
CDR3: CAISESGTGVRVGGEAFF
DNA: TGTGCCATCAGTGAGTCCGGGACAGGGGTTCGGGTCGGTGGTGAAGCTTTCTTT

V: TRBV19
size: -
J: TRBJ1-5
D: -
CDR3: CASSPRGDNQPQHF
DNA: TGTGCCAGTAGTCCGCGCGGGGATAATCAGCCCCAGCATTTT

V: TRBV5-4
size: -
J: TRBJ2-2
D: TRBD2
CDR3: CASSYGTSGLNTGELFF
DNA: TGTGCCAGCAGCTACGGGACTAGCGGGCTTAACACCGGGGAGCTGTTTTTT

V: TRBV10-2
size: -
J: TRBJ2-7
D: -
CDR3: CATSTSYEQYF
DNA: TGCGCCACTTCGACATCCTACGAGCAGTACTTC

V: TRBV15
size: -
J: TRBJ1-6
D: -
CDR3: CATSRNNFRGNNSPLHF
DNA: TGTGCCACCAGCAGGAATAACTTCCGGGGGAATAATTCACCCCTCCACTTT

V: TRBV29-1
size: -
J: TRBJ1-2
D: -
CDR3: CSVVMGGSLGGYTF
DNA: TGCAGCGTTGTGATGGGGGGGTCTCTCGGAGGCTACACCTTC

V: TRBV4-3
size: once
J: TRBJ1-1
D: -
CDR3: CASSQGSSGWGTEAFF
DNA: TGCGCCAGCAGCCAAGGATCTTCAGGTTGGGGCACTGAAGCTTTCTTT

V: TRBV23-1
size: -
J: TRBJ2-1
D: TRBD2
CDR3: CASAPCGRNHNEQFF
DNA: TGCGCCAGCGCCCCATGCGGGAGAAATCACAATGAGCAGTTCTTC

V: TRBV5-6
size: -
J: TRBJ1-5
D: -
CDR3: CASSLLMDPGQPQHF
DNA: TGTGCCAGCAGCTTACTAATGGATCCGGGGCAGCCCCAGCATTTT

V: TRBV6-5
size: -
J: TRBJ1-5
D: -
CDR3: CANFTASPNQPQHF
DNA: TGTGCCAACTTTACAGCCTCTCCTAACCAGCCCCAGCATTTT

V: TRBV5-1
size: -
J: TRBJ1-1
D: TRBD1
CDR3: CASSLVPTGEHTEAFF
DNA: TGCGCCAGCAGCTTGGTCCCAACAGGGGAGCACACTGAAGCTTTCTTT

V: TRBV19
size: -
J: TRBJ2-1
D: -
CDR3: CATGTYEQFF
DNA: TGTGCGACGGGGACGTACGAGCAGTTCTTC

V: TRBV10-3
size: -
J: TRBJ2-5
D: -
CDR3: CAISEGGGQETQYF
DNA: TGTGCCATCAGTGAGGGTGGCGGCCAAGAGACCCAGTACTTC

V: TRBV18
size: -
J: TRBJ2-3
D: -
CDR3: CASSPWRQDTDTQYF
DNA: TGTGCCAGCTCACCCTGGAGACAGGACACAGATACGCAGTATTTT

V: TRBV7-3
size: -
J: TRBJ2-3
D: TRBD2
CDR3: CASSLGGSLAGSLRDTQYF
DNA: TGTGCCAGCAGCTTAGGTGGTAGTCTAGCGGGGTCCCTACGCGATACGCAGTATTTT

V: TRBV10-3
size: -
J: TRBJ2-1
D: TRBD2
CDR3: CAISEKGTSGNEQFF
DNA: TGTGCCATCAGTGAGAAGGGGACTAGCGGGAATGAGCAGTTCTTC

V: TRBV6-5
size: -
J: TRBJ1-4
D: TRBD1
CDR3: CASRQGANEKLFF
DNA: TGTGCCAGCAGACAGGGGGCGAATGAAAAACTGTTTTTT

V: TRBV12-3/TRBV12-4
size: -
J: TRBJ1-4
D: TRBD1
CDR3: CASSRTGSEKLFF
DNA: TGTGCCAGCAGTCGGACAGGGTCTGAAAAACTGTTTTTT

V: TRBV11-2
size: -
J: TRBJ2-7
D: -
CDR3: CASSLDPGVGYEQYF
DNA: TGTGCCAGCAGCTTAGATCCGGGCGTCGGGTACGAGCAGTACTTC

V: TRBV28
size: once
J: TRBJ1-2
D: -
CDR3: CASSLFLGHYGYTF
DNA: TGTGCCAGCAGTTTATTCCTAGGTCACTATGGCTACACCTTC

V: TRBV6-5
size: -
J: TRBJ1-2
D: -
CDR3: CASSYSSFNGYTF
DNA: TGTGCCAGCAGTTACTCGTCTTTTAATGGCTACACCTTC

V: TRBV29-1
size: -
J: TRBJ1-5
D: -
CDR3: CSVVGDYNQPQHF
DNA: TGCAGCGTTGTGGGGGACTACAATCAGCCCCAGCATTTT

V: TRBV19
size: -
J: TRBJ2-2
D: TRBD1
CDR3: CASSPGQLTGELFF
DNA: TGTGCCAGTAGTCCGGGACAGCTGACCGGGGAGCTGTTTTTT

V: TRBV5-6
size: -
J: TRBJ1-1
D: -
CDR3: CASSRLDSGNTEAFF
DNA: TGTGCCAGCAGCCGTCTTGACAGCGGGAACACTGAAGCTTTCTTT

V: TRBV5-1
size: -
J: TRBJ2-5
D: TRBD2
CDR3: CASSLGSAGYQETQYF
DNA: TGCGCCAGCAGCTTGGGTTCAGCGGGATACCAAGAGACCCAGTACTTC

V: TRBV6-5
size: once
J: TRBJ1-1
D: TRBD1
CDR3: CASSYRTGNTEAFF
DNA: TGTGCCAGCAGTTATCGGACAGGGAACACTGAAGCTTTCTTT

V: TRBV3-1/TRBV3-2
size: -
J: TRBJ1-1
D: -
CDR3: CASRTDWSTEAFF
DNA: TGTGCCAGCAGAACGGACTGGAGCACTGAAGCTTTCTTT

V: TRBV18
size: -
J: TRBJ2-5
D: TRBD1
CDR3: CASSRAPRGKETQYF
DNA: TGTGCCAGCTCACGGGCGCCCAGGGGGAAAGAGACCCAGTACTTC

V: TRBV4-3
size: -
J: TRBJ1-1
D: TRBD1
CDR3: CASSLDALQGAGTEAFF
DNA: TGCGCCAGCAGCCTAGACGCCCTACAGGGGGCAGGTACTGAAGCTTTCTTT

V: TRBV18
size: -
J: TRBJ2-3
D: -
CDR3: CASSPMGKGIGSTDTQYF
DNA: TGTGCCAGCTCCCCCATGGGGAAAGGGATCGGCTCAACAGATACGCAGTATTTT

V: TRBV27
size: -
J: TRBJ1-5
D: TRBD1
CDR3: CASGHRGTNQPQHF
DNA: TGTGCCAGCGGACACAGGGGGACCAATCAGCCCCAGCATTTT

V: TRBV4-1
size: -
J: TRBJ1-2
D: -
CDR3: CASSHVRARRPYGYTF
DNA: TGCGCCAGCAGCCACGTCCGCGCAAGGAGGCCCTATGGCTACACCTTC

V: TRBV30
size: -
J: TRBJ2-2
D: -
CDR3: CAWSVGGELFF
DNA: TGTGCCTGGAGTGTTGGCGGGGAGCTGTTTTTT

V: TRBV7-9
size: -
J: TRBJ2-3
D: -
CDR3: CASSLQLFSDTQYF
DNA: TGTGCCAGCAGCTTACAATTGTTCTCCGATACGCAGTATTTT

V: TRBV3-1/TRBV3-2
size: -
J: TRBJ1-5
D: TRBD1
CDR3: CASSQGGTGSHQPQHF
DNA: TGTGCCAGCAGCCAAGGCGGGACAGGGTCCCATCAGCCCCAGCATTTT

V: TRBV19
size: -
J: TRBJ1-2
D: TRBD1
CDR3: CATMRDRAYGYTF
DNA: TGTGCCACTATGCGGGACAGAGCCTATGGCTACACCTTC

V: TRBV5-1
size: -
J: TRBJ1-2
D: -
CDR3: CASKPEQNYGYTF
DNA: TGCGCCAGCAAACCCGAACAGAACTATGGCTACACCTTC

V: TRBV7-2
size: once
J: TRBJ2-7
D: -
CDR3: CASSPLYEQYF
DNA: TGTGCCAGCAGCCCCCTCTACGAGCAGTACTTC

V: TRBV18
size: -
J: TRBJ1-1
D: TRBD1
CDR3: CASSSQGVEAFF
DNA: TGTGCCAGCTCGAGCCAGGGGGTTGAAGCTTTCTTT

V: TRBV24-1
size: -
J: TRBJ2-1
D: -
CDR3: CATSDFREKQFF
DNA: TGTGCCACCAGTGATTTCAGGGAAAAGCAGTTCTTC